This T cell receptor beta chain was documented in a study of blood T cells in healthy people across ages. The CDR3 runs to 15 residues. V lost 3 bases to trimming and J lost 0 bases, with 11 bases between them. Germline lookup yields CDR1 LNHDA and CDR2 SQIVND (reference sequence). Primed by a sample-barcoded 5' primer and a J-beta primer mix, a second PCR proceeded for roughly 6 to 12 cycles. MiXCR, applied by TCRdb to the 5' RACE reads, yields one record per CDR3 protein. The table lists about 640,000 distinct CDR3 sequences, less than 35% of them singletons. Sequencing was performed on blood. The TCR originated in a woman over 75 in good health. This chain connects TRBV19 to TRBJ1-2; D perhaps matches TRBD1 (5 bases). The CDR3 nucleotides are TGTGCCAGTAGTATGCAGGGCCCAGCTAACTATGGCTACACCTTC. Amino acid sequence: CASSMQGPANYGYTF.